Following are 10 T cell receptor beta chains from one sample sequenced in a study of technical replicates of blood from a handful of donors. Generated by immunoSEQ multiplex PCR, the TCRdb table keeps only in-frame clones and is missing some. The table lists 80,000 to 95,000 clones, less than 96% of them singletons. The sample comprised T cells isolated from PBMCs. The source of these receptors is a human donor in good health.

This chain joins TRBV10-3 and TRBJ2-7, with D tentatively TRBD1 (6 bases). V was pared by 7 bases and J by 0 bases, with 13 bases between. The CDR3 is made up of 14 amino acids. Germline V gene data show CDR1 as ENHRY and CDR2 as SYGVKD. The CDR3 nucleotides are TGTGCCATCACCCGGGAAGGGGGCTCCTACGAGCAGTACTTC. Translated: CAITREGGSYEQYF.

CDR3 protein: CASSFGNTGELFF. DNA of the CDR3: TGTGCCAGCAGCTTCGGGAACACCGGGGAGCTGTTTTTT. The chain uses TRBV7-6 and TRBJ2-2, with unresolved D. In germline, CDR1 is SGHVS, CDR2 FNYEAQ. The CDR3 contains 13 residues. V was trimmed by 3 bases and J by 1 base, leaving 3 bases between them. The full variable domain, rest sourced from reference TRBV7-6 and TRBJ2-2, is GAGVSQSPRYKVTKRGQDVALRCDPISGHVSLYWYRQALGQGPEFLTYFNYEAQQDKSGLPNDRFSAERPEGSISTLTIQRTEQRDSAMYRCASSFGNTGELFFGEGSRLTVL.

The chain uses TRBV10-3 and TRBJ1-1; D might be TRBD1 (6 bases). This CDR3 comprises 13 residues. Germline CDR1 and CDR2: ENHRY and SYGVKD. V lost 4 bases and J lost 4, with 10 bases in between. The CDR3 loop is CAISAGVRTEAFF. The DNA for the CDR3 is TGTGCCATCAGTGCAGGGGTTCGCACTGAAGCTTTCTTT.

V gene TRBV4-3 combines with J gene TRBJ2-1; 7 nucleotides line up with TRBD1. Trimming took 1 base from V and 15 from J; bases not matched to a gene: 9. This CDR3 has 13 amino acids. Germline lookup yields CDR1 LGHNA and CDR2 YSLEER. The CDR3 reads CASSQGRTGVLFF. The CDR3 region has the DNA TGCGCCAGCAGCCAAGGGCGCACAGGGGTGTTGTTCTTC.

This clone showed up just a few times. The CDR3, as DNA: TGCAGCGTTGTAAGCACAGGGCAAGAGACCCAGTACTTC. Protein: CSVVSTGQETQYF. The chain joins TRBV29-1 to TRBJ2-5; tentatively, D is TRBD1 (6 bases). V lost 4 bases to trimming and J lost 2 bases, with 11 bases between them. The germline V gene has CDR1 SQVTM and CDR2 ANQGSEA. The CDR3 spans 13 residues.

In this sample, this clone turned up once. The chain uses TRBV28 and TRBJ2-7; 13 positions agree with TRBD2. The CDR3 loop spans 13 amino acids. Germline CDR1 MDHEN, CDR2 SYDVKM. V dropped 11 bases and J dropped 5; count of bases not matched to a gene: 6. The CDR3 sequence: CACGLAGEHEQYF. The CDR3 DNA follows: TGTGCCTGTGGACTAGCGGGAGAGCACGAGCAGTACTTC.

The rearrangement uses TRBV27 and TRBJ2-3, with D possibly matching TRBD1 (6 bases). Germline CDR1 reads MNHEY; CDR2 reads SMNVEV (reference sequence). The V gene lost 8 bases and the J gene lost 4 bases, with 10 bases spanning the gap. The CDR3 is 12 residues long. The CDR3 reads CASAHRADTQYF. In nucleotides, the CDR3 is TGTGCCAGCGCGCACAGGGCAGATACGCAGTATTTT.

The chain carries TRBV7-6 and TRBJ2-7; 9 nucleotides line up with TRBD2. The J segment lost 4 bases and the V segment lost 5 bases, leaving 12 bases of the junction unmatched. CDR3 length: 16 residues. The germline V gene has CDR1 SGHVS and CDR2 FNYEAQ. CDR3 bases: TGTGCCAGCAGCCAACAATCGACTAGCGGATCATACGAGCAGTACTTC. Translating gives CASSQQSTSGSYEQYF. Combining the CDR3 with reference TRBV7-6 and TRBJ2-7 gives the whole variable domain GAGVSQSPRYKVTKRGQDVALRCDPISGHVSLYWYRQALGQGPEFLTYFNYEAQQDKSGLPNDRFSAERPEGSISTLTIQRTEQRDSAMYRCASSQQSTSGSYEQYFGPGTRLTVT.

This clone has more than one count but fewer than ten. The rearrangement uses TRBV12-2 and TRBJ2-4; the table calls TRBD1, which could not be checked here. TRBV12-2 is termed a pseudogene. This CDR3 has 15 amino acids. The chain's CDR3 is CASRLGGGQVYIQYF. The CDR3 coding sequence is TGTGCAAGTCGCTTAGGAGGGGGACAGGTCTATATTCAGTACTTC.

The chain couples TRBV21-1 to TRBJ2-5; TRBD2, as called in the table, went unchecked against the DNA. TRBV21-1 corresponds to a pseudogene. CDR3 length: 14 residues. The CDR3 here is CASSKESGEETQYF. CDR3 sequence (DNA): TGTGCCAGCAGCAAGGAAAGCGGGGAAGAGACCCAGTACTTC.